This TCR beta chain was profiled in a study of cytomegalovirus exposure and HLA in healthy donors (dated by TCRdb to about 2017). A note on the overall study: An earlier analysis of more than 550 of the donors reported roughly 300 Gb of sequence data and 90 million to 120 million unique TCR beta sequences obtained from approximately 180 million T cells. A later analysis re-analyzed previously published TCR beta repertoires from approximately 670 donors and added high-resolution HLA genotyping to study TCR occurrence patterns. The aim of the study was to test whether cataloging public T cell receptors could identify signatures of past pathogen exposure. A separate validation cohort of about 110 different subjects was used in addition to the approximately 670-subject first cohort. Among about 370 genotyped donors of the cohort, an average of roughly 230,000 unique TCR beta nucleotide sequences was sequenced per donor, of which about 20% were non-productive. Four to six DR-DQ haplotypes were handled as single units for association and clustering, since linkage in the cohort was strong. To predict cytomegalovirus infection status, the study combined high-throughput TCR immunosequencing, statistical association of individual TCRs with disease status, and machine learning. An early release covering just under 650 HLA-typed donors comprised about 290 gigabases of sequencing data and around 86 million unique TCR sequences. Every repertoire in the discovery cohort had been generated on one and the same sequencing platform. The T cell repertoires of several hundred subjects were profiled by immunosequencing and related to cytomegalovirus serostatus. The number of typed donors differed by locus: about 620-640 for A, B, C, DRB1 and DQB1; some 540 for DQA1; 606 for DPA1; and about 470 for DPB1. Class I and class II HLA loci were covered by the typing at four-digit resolution. Rather than using new phenotypic data, the later analysis identified candidate immune exposures from TCR beta sequences and from how often those sequences occurred across donors. Donor age, sex, ethnicity and CMV serostatus were compiled together with the repertoire data. Of the roughly 400 genotyped donors, about 84% fell in the genetic ancestry cluster associated with self-reported Caucasian donors. A later genetic analysis took genome-wide SNP genotypes for about 55% of the 666 donors and used that subset as a discovery cohort. In an earlier analysis of 550 to 700 of the donors, high-throughput TCR beta sequencing was used to judge whether each TCR beta V gene segment behaved as functional or pseudogenic. Summary of the overall study and its limitations: A few of the identified cytomegalovirus-associated TCR beta chains were confirmed in vitro to be specific for cytomegalovirus antigens. According to a later analysis, most CMV-associated TCR beta chains appeared to be HLA-restricted, and the HLA associations seemed to be driven largely by CMV exposure. An earlier analysis of 587 of the donors showed that most TCR beta V segments appeared in productive rearrangements either about 90% or about 30% of the time, which broadly matched IMGT annotations. Because some donors lacked HLA typing at each locus, the association tests relied only on the typed subset. While some public TCRs were present in many individuals, most TCR sequences turned up only very rarely across donors. Some IMGT-functional V segments, including TRBV6-2 and TRBV6-3, could not be distinguished by the 87-base-pair reads and were therefore excluded. A later analysis reported that several top co-occurrence clusters appeared linked to parvovirus B19, influenza, CMV and Epstein-Barr virus. Cytomegalovirus status was reported to be diagnosed by the classifier with high specificity and sensitivity in both the original and validation cohorts. A cluster of highly shared sequence variants was judged likely to represent a technical artifact of the sequencing pipeline. A total of 164 TCR beta chains were listed by the study as associated with cytomegalovirus. When HLA alleles, especially DR and DQ, strongly co-occurred, attributing TCR associations to individual alleles was difficult. In a later genetic analysis, a missense DCLRE1C variant was associated with V-gene and J-gene trimming of TCR beta chains, and the association was replicated in an independent cohort. According to the authors, the approach could potentially be generalized to other disease states and immunological phenotypes. In a later analysis, the rate of TCR association differed among HLA loci, with DRB1 alleles having the most associated TCRs and HLA-C alleles having the fewest. Correlated functional status among segregating V segments might reflect linkage disequilibrium, but an unknown experimental factor could not be ruled out. In a later genetic analysis, fewer N-insertions in productive TCRs were reported among donors in an Asian-associated ancestry cluster than the roughly 700-donor mean. Because counts were too low, seventeen rarely observed V segments, including chromosome 9 orphons, were excluded from the earlier analysis of roughly 580 of the donors. A later analysis associated about 17,000 TCR beta sequences with specific HLA alleles at a false discovery rate of 0.05. The only immune exposure information available for the cohort was CMV serostatus. The cohort was sequenced for TCR beta chains only, and without alpha or paired-chain data the features that could be detected were limited. A further reported finding was that TCR beta sequences accurately predicted the HLA-A and HLA-B alleles for most subjects in the first cohort. Roughly uniform sequencing depth across donors was assumed in presence/absence analyses, although this assumption may not hold. In a later analysis, HLA-associated TCR beta chains showed more clonal expansion and lower generation probabilities than non-associated chains that were equally common.

Via the germline V gene, CDR1 is SQVTM and CDR2 ANQGSEA. V is pared back by 6 bases and J by 0 bases, with 13 bases lying between the germline termini. The CDR3 covers 14 residues, taking in both the cysteine and the phenylalanine. CDR3 DNA is the only sequence kept; it has 42 bases, read in frame from the first base. Comments on this clone: The antigen it recognizes is unknown. The input lacks base qualities; no much larger clone sits a single base away.

The cohort consisted of hundreds of healthy bone marrow donors. At the time of sampling, every cohort member was nominally healthy, though immune exposures that went unrecorded were likely present. The donor tested CMV seropositive and was one of the 289 seropositive cohort members. Each donor provided a peripheral blood sample, and peripheral blood mononuclear cells were used for TCR beta sequencing. The Qiagen DNeasy Blood Extraction Kit was used to extract genomic DNA from the blood cell samples. Library prep was done by the immunoSEQ multiplex PCR assay. A mixture of 60 forward primers for TCR Vbeta segments and 13 reverse primers for TCR Jbeta segments was used in the multiplex PCR. The CDR3 region of rearranged TCR beta genes was amplified from genomic DNA by a multiplex PCR assay. The Illumina HiSeq System was used to sequence the amplified TCR beta libraries as 87-base-pair reads. The authors processed their data as follows. A later analysis counted about 76 million unique TCR beta chains across the 670 or so repertoires, and some 11 million of these chains were shared by at least two donors. Raw reads were error-corrected and collapsed into unique sequences with a nearest-neighbor algorithm that merged closely related sequences to remove PCR and sequencing errors. Alignment of CDR3 sequences to IMGT reference sequences was used to assign V, D and J gene segments. Each retained sequence needed at least a six-nucleotide match to both a V gene segment and a J gene segment. A rearrangement counted as productive if the CDR3 had no stop codons and remained in frame with V and J, and every other rearrangement counted as non-productive. Following IMGT convention, CDR3 was defined as the stretch from the second conserved V-encoded cysteine to the conserved J-encoded phenylalanine. The earlier analysis of roughly 590 of the donors excluded sequences that lacked an unambiguous match to a single V gene segment. An earlier analysis of a few hundred of the donors classified V segments as functional when productive rearrangements were above 56.7% and as segregating when the standard deviation between donors was above 5%. A statistical classification framework was built to diagnose cytomegalovirus status from the catalog of TCR beta chain sequences. In a later analysis, TCR nucleotide sequences were compared against IMGT/GENE-DB human TR gene sequences so that V and J genes could be assigned. A later analysis assigned CDR3 sequences and most-parsimonious VDJ recombination scenarios with the TCRdist pipeline. A later analysis defined each TCR beta chain by its CDR3 amino acid sequence plus V-gene family, and excluded reads lacking a unique V-gene family. As a way to deal with suspected cross-contamination and a sequencing artifact, a later analysis dropped 500 to 700 nucleotide sequences that were highly shared and had low generation probability. For each public chain, a later analysis derived a clonal expansion index from normalized ranks of inferred template counts within each repertoire. A later analysis computed generation probabilities with a VDJ recombination model fitted to out-of-frame rearrangements, and checked the results against IGoR. Hypergeometric tests were used in a later analysis to score TCR-TCR, TCR-HLA and TCR-CMV co-occurrence, with a repertoire-size bias correction applied to the TCR pairs. To estimate false discovery rates, a later analysis permuted the HLA or CMV assignments 20 times. In a later analysis, co-occurring TCRs were grouped with DBSCAN, and TCRdist sequence similarity was added when clustering was performed within HLA-allele-positive subsets. Repertoires with fewer than 30,000 or more than 120,000 public chains were left out of co-occurrence clustering, as were five repertoires with anomalous nucleotide sharing. The table comes from immuneACCESS by way of TCRdb, which keeps in-frame sequences with V and J called. Part of the clones is missing from these tables; in studies checked, under half for an unresolved V gene and the rest for unknown reasons. V and J calls and clone size are given by that table; D and trimming were obtained from the DNA. The sample includes under 200,000 clones, with 77% observed a single time. Roughly 7% of the sample is taken by the ten largest.

In this chain, TRBV29-1 is recombined with TRBJ2-3; TRBD2 is a possible D gene, resting on 5 matching bases. Sequencing input: PBMCs. The source is a male donor in good health and CMV-seropositive. DNA sequence: TGCAGCGTCGCGCAGCGGACTAGCACAGATACGCAGTATTTT. This is translated as CSVAQRTSTDTQYF.